The entry that follows covers one TCR beta chain sequence. No antigen is known for it. Using immunoSEQ multiplex PCR, the repertoire was profiled, and TCRdb retains in-frame clones only, with some absent. The sample has 2 million to 2.5 million clones, about nine tenths seen once. This sample was included in a study of shared clonotypes between healthy human individuals. Whole-study results and caveats: On the whole, naive subsets had larger estimated richness than memory subsets had.

Within Nashville, Tennessee resided all donors, each a Caucasian adult. A split of CD4+ cells into CD45RA+ naive and CD45RA-negative memory subsets was performed. The TCR comes from a man between 18 and 29 years old in good health. Some clones in this sample may be carry-over from other donors' samples. Sequences were obtained from naive CD4+ T cells from PBMCs. Subset: CD45RA+ positively selected.

This chain's CDR3 is CASSEVRDGIYGYTF. The CDR3 DNA sequence: TGTGCCAGCAGTGAAGTTAGGGACGGAATCTATGGCTACACCTTC. The rearrangement joins TRBV6-1 to TRBJ1-2, with D possibly being TRBD1 (5 bases). CDR1 and CDR2 (germline): MNHNS, SASEGT. The V and J ends lost 1 base and 4 bases respectively, with 13 bases between them. There are 15 residues in the CDR3.